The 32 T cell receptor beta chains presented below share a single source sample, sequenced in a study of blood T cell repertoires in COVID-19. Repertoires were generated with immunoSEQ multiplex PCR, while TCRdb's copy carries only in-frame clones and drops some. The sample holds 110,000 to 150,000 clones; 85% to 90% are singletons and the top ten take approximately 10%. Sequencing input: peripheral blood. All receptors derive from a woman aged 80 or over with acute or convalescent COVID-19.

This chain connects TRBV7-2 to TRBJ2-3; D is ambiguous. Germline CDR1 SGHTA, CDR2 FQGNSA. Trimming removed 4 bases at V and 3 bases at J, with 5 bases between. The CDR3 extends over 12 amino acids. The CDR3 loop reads CASSSRTDTQYF. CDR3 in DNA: TGTGCCAGCAGCTCTAGGACAGATACGCAGTATTTT.

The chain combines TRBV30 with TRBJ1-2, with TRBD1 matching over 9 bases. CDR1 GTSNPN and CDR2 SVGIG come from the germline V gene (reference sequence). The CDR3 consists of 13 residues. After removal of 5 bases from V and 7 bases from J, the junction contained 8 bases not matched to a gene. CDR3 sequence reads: CAWGTGTGSGYTF. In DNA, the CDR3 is TGTGCCTGGGGCACCGGGACAGGGTCTGGCTACACCTTC.

The CDR3 bases are TGTGCCTGGAGTGTTCAGGGGGCGCGAAATGAGCAGTTCTTC. This gives the protein CAWSVQGARNEQFF. V usage is TRBV30 and J usage is TRBJ2-1; 8 nucleotides agree with TRBD1. Germline CDR1 is GTSNPN and CDR2 is SVGIG (reference sequence). This CDR3 comprises 14 residues. The V gene end was trimmed by 0 bases and the J gene end by 7 bases; junction bases not matched to a gene: 5.

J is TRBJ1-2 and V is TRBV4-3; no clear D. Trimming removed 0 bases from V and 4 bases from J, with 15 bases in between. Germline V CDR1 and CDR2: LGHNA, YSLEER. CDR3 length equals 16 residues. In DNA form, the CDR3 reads TGCGCCAGCAGCCAAGATCGGACTCTTGGGAGCTATGGCTACACCTTC. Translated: CASSQDRTLGSYGYTF.

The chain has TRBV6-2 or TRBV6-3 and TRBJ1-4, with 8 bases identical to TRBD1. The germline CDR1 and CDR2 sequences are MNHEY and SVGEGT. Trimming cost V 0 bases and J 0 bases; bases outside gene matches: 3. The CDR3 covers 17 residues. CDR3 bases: TGTGCCAGCAGTTACTCGACAGGGGAAGCAACTAATGAAAAACTGTTTTTT. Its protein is CASSYSTGEATNEKLFF.

The CDR3 spells CASSQDRVTGELFF. The CDR3 DNA follows: TGTGCCAGCAGCCAGGACAGGGTCACCGGGGAGCTGTTTTTT. This chain uses TRBV7-2 with TRBJ2-2; TRBD1 agrees at 8 bases. Germline values: CDR1 SGHTA, CDR2 FQGNSA. V gave up 5 bases and J gave up 4 bases; unmatched junction bases: 3. This CDR3 has 14 residues.

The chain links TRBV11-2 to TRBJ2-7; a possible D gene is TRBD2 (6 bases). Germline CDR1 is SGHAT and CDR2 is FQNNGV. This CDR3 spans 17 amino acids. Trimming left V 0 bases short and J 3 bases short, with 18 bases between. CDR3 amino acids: CASSLDSYRFGGYEQYF. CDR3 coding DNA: TGTGCCAGCAGCTTAGACAGCTACAGGTTCGGGGGCTACGAGCAGTACTTC.

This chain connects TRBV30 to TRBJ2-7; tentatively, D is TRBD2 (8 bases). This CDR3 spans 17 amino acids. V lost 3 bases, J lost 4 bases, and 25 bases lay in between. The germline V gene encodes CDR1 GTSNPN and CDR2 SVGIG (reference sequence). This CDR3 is CAWSAQLGRGREYEQYF. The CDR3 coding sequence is TGTGCCTGGAGCGCCCAGCTCGGGAGGGGGCGCGAATACGAGCAGTACTTC.

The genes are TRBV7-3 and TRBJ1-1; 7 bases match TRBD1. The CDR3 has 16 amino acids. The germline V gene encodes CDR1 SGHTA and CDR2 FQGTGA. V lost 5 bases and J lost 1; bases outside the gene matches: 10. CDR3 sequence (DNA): TGTGCCAGCAGCCCTCAAGGGGGCCTTGGGAACACTGAAGCTTTCTTT. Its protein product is CASSPQGGLGNTEAFF.

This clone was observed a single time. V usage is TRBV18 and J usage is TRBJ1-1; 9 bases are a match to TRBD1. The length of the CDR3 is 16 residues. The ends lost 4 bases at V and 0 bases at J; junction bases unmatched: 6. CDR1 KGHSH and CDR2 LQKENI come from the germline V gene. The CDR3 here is CASSQGTGSMNTEAFF. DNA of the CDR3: TGTGCCAGCTCACAAGGGACAGGGTCCATGAACACTGAAGCTTTCTTT.

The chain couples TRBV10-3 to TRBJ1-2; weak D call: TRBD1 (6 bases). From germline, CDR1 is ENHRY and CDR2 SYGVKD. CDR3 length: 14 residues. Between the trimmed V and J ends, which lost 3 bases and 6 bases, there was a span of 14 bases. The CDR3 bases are TGTGCCATCAGTGACCCCTCAGGGGCGGATGGCTACACCTTC. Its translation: CAISDPSGADGYTF.

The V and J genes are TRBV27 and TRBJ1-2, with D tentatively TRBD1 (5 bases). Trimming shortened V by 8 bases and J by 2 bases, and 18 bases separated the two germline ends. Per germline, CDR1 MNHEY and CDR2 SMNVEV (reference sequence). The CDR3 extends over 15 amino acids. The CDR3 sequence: CASSRTRDSNYGYTF. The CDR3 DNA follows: TGTGCCAGCTCACGGACAAGGGACTCAAACTATGGCTACACCTTC.

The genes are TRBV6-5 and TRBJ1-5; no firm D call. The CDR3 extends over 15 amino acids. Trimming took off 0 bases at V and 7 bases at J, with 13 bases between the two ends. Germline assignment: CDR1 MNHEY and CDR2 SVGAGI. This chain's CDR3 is CASSYSSSSGQPQHF. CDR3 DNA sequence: TGTGCCAGCAGTTACTCGTCCAGTTCGGGACAGCCCCAGCATTTT.

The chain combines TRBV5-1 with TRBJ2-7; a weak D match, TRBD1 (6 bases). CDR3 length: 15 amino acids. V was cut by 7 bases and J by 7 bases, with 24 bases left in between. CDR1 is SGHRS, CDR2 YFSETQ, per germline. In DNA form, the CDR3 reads TGCGCCAGCGAGGCCTCCATCAGGGGCGGCGGGGAGCAGTACTTC. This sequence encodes CASEASIRGGGEQYF. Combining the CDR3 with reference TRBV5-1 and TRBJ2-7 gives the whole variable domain KAGVTQTPRYLIKTRGQQVTLSCSPISGHRSVSWYQQTPGQGLQFLFEYFSETQRNKGNFPGRFSGRQFSNSRSEMNVSTLELGDSALYLCASEASIRGGGEQYFGPGTRLTVT.

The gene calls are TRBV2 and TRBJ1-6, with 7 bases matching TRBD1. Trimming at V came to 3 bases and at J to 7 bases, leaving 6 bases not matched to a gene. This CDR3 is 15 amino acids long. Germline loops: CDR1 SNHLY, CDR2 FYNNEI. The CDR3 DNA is TGTGCCAGCAGTGATAGAAGACAGGGAAATTCACCCCTCCACTTT. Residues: CASSDRRQGNSPLHF.

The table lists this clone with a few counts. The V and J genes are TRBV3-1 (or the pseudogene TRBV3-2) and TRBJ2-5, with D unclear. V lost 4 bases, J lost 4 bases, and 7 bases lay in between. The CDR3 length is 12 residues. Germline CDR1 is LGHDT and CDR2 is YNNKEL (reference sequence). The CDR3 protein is CASSLSRETQYF. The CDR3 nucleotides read TGTGCCAGCAGCCTCTCCCGAGAGACCCAGTACTTC.

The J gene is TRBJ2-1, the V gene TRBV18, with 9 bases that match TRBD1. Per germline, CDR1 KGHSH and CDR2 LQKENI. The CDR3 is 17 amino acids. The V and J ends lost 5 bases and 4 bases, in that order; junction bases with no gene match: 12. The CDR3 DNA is TGTGCCAGCTCAGCCAAGACAGGGGGATCGGTTTACAATGAGCAGTTCTTC. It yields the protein CASSAKTGGSVYNEQFF.

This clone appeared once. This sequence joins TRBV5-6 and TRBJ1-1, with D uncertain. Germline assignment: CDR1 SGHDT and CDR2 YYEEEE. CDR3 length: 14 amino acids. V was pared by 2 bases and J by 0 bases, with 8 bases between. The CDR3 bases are TGTGCCAGCAGCTTCGGCGACATGAACACTGAAGCTTTCTTT. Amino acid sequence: CASSFGDMNTEAFF.

The CDR3 DNA follows: TGTGCCAGCAGAAACCCGGGACTTTCGTACGAGCAGTACTTC. It codes for CASRNPGLSYEQYF. The chain combines TRBV6-6 with TRBJ2-7, with D perhaps TRBD2 (6 bases). Per the germline V gene, CDR1 is MNHNY and CDR2 is SVGAGI (reference sequence). V shed 6 bases and J shed 4 bases, with 16 bases lying between them. The CDR3 extends over 14 amino acids.

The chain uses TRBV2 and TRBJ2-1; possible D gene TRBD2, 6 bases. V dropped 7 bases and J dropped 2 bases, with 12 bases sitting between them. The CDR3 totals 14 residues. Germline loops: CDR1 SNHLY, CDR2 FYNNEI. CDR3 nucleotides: TGTGCCAGCATTCGTGGGGGGACCTACAATGAGCAGTTCTTC. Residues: CASIRGGTYNEQFF.

This CDR3 is CASSPGTGGSYEQYF. The CDR3 DNA sequence: TGTGCCAGCAGCCCCGGGACAGGGGGATCCTACGAGCAGTACTTC. The chain combines TRBV5-5 with TRBJ2-7; 11 positions match TRBD1. The CDR3 is 15 amino acids. The V gene end was trimmed by 4 bases and the J gene end by 1 base; junction bases not matched to a gene: 4. Germline assignment: CDR1 SGHKS and CDR2 YYEKEE (reference sequence).

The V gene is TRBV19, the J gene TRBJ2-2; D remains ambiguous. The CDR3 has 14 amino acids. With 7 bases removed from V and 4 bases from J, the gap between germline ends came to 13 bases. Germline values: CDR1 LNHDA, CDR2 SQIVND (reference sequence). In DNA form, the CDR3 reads TGTGCCAGTAAAAGGAGTGGTGGCACCGGGGAGCTGTTTTTT. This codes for CASKRSGGTGELFF.

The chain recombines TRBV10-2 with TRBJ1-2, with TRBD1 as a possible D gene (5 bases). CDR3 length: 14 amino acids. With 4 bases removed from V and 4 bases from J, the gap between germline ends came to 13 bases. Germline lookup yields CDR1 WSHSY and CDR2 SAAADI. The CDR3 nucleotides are TGCGCCAGCAGTGGCGGGGGAGCAGGCTATGGCTACACCTTC. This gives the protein CASSGGGAGYGYTF.

The CDR3 spells CASSPGPGGDTEAFF. CDR3 coding DNA: TGTGCCAGCTCACCAGGTCCAGGGGGTGACACTGAAGCTTTCTTT. This sequence joins TRBV18 and TRBJ1-1; 7 nucleotides align to TRBD1. This CDR3 is 15 amino acids long. Germline CDR1 KGHSH, CDR2 LQKENI. V shed 2 bases, J shed 3 bases, and the junction held 6 bases outside the gene matches.

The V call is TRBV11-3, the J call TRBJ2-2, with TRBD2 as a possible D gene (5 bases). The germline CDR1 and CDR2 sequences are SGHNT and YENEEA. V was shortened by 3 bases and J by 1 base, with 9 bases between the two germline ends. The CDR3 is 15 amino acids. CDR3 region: CASSFSGGNTGELFF. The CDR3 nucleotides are TGTGCCAGCAGCTTTTCAGGAGGGAACACCGGGGAGCTGTTTTTT.

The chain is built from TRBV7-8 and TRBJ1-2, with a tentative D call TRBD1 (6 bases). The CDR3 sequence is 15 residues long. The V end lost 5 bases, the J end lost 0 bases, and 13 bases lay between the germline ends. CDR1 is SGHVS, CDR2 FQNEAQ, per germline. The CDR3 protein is CASSRTGQTNYGYTF. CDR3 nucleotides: TGTGCCAGCAGCCGCACCGGACAGACTAACTATGGCTACACCTTC.

CDR3: CASSQDRASANTGELFF. The CDR3 DNA is TGTGCCAGCAGCCAAGATCGGGCTAGCGCGAACACCGGGGAGCTGTTTTTT. The chain couples TRBV4-2 to TRBJ2-2; D might be TRBD2 (6 bases). Trimming shortened V by 0 bases and J by 0 bases, and 11 bases separated the two germline ends. The CDR3 has 17 residues. Germline V gives CDR1 LGHNA, CDR2 YNFKEQ.

The CDR3 loop reads CASSRNTGWGSTDTQYF. The CDR3 DNA follows: TGCGCCAGCAGCCGCAACACGGGGTGGGGTAGCACAGATACGCAGTATTTT. The chain carries TRBV5-1 and TRBJ2-3, with D possibly matching TRBD2 (5 bases). The CDR3 length is 17 residues. V was clipped by 4 bases and J by 0 bases, with 18 bases between them. CDR1 is SGHRS, CDR2 YFSETQ, per germline.

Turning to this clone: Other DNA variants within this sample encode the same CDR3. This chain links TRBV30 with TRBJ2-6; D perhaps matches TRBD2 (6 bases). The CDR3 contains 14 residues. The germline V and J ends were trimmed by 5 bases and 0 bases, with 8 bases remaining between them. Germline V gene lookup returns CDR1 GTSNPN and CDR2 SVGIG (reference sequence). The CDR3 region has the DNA TGTGCCTGGTCGCGGGGCTCTGGGGCCAACGTCCTGACTTTC. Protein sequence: CAWSRGSGANVLTF.

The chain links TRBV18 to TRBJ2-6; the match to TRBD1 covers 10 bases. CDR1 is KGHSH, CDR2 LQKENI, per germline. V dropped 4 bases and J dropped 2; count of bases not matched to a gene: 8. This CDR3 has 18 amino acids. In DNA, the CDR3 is TGTGCCAGCTCACGGCGGACAGGGGGGCGGACTGGGGCCAACGTCCTGACTTTC. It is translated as CASSRRTGGRTGANVLTF.

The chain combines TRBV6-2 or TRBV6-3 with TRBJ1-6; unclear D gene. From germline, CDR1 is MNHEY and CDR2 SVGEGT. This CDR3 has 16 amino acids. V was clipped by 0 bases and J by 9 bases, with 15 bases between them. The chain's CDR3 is CASSYSIPIVGSPLHF. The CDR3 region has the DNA TGTGCCAGCAGTTACTCCATCCCAATAGTTGGTTCACCCCTCCACTTT.

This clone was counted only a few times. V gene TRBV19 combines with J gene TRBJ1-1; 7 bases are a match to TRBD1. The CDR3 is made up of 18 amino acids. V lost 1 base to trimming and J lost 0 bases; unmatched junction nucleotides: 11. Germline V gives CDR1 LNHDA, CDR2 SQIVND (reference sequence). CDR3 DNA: TGTGCCAGTAGTATAGGGGGACAGCCTATCGCGTTGAACACTGAAGCTTTCTTT. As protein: CASSIGGQPIALNTEAFF.